The 7 T cell receptor beta chains below all came from one sample that was sequenced in a study of blood T cell repertoires in COVID-19. Clones were read by immunoSEQ multiplex PCR, and TCRdb kept only the in-frame ones, dropping some. The sample has a few hundred thousand clones; over 80% are singletons. The sample taken for sequencing was peripheral blood. The receptor source for this set is a woman aged 50 to 65 with COVID-19, enrolled during active disease.

V and J are TRBV19 and TRBJ2-7; no clear D gene. Trimming took 3 bases from V and 7 from J, leaving 13 bases between them. This CDR3 comprises 13 residues. CDR1 and CDR2 from the germline V gene are LNHDA and SQIVND (reference sequence). The CDR3 sequence is CASSISRISEQYF. In DNA form, the CDR3 reads TGTGCCAGTAGTATTTCCAGGATTTCAGAGCAGTACTTC. The entire variable domain, with the rest obtained from reference TRBV19 and TRBJ2-7, is as follows: DGGITQSPKYLFRKEGQNVTLSCEQNLNHDAMYWYRQDPGQGLRLIYYSQIVNDFQKGDIAEGYSVSREKKESFPLTVTSAQKNPTAFYLCASSISRISEQYFGPGTRLTVT.

The chain employs TRBV27 and TRBJ1-5; 9 bases are shared with TRBD1. Germline V gene data show CDR1 as MNHEY and CDR2 as SMNVEV (reference sequence). The CDR3 length is 17 residues. V gave up 5 bases and J gave up 7 bases; unmatched junction bases: 15. The CDR3 DNA reads as TGTGCCAGCAGTACCAGACAGGGGGAGACCCGGAGGCAGCCCCAGCATTTT. This translates into CASSTRQGETRRQPQHF.

The chain links TRBV5-6 to TRBJ1-1; D perhaps matches TRBD1 (5 bases). Germline V gene data show CDR1 as SGHDT and CDR2 as YYEEEE. Trimming cost V 3 bases and J 0 bases, with 12 bases left between them. The CDR3 is made up of 15 amino acids. In DNA form, the CDR3 reads TGTGCCAGCAGCTCTGGAGGGGCGATGAACACTGAAGCTTTCTTT. Residues: CASSSGGAMNTEAFF.

The chain recombines TRBV11-2 with TRBJ2-7; the D is unclear. The CDR3 is 15 residues long. Trimming took 2 bases from V and 1 from J, leaving 12 bases between them. Germline V lookup: CDR1 SGHAT, CDR2 FQNNGV. CDR3 bases: TGTGCCAGCAGCTTACTACTTCTCTCATCCTACGAGCAGTACTTC. This translates into CASSLLLLSSYEQYF.

The chain joins TRBV6-5 to TRBJ2-1, with 7 bases fitting TRBD1. V lost 6 bases, J lost 6 bases, and 11 bases stayed unmatched. Germline V gives CDR1 MNHEY, CDR2 SVGAGI. The CDR3 spans 15 residues. CDR3 sequence: CASSRPSRQGNEQFF. The DNA of the CDR3 is TGTGCCAGCAGCCGACCCTCCCGACAGGGCAATGAGCAGTTCTTC.

The chain couples TRBV6-5 to TRBJ2-7, with D possibly being TRBD2 (6 bases). V dropped 7 bases and J dropped 4 bases, with 14 bases sitting between them. The germline gives CDR1 MNHEY, CDR2 SVGAGI. The CDR3 is 13 amino acids. CDR3 residues: CASTTGLQYEQYF. CDR3 bases: TGTGCCAGCACTACGGGACTCCAATACGAGCAGTACTTC.

V is TRBV7-2 and J is TRBJ2-7; 7 positions match TRBD2. This CDR3 region has 14 residues. Per germline, CDR1 SGHTA and CDR2 FQGNSA. J was trimmed by 3 bases and V by 1 base; bases with no gene match: 3. The CDR3 DNA follows: TGTGCCAGCAGCTTAGACGGGGGGAGCTACGAGCAGTACTTC. Translation gives CASSLDGGSYEQYF.